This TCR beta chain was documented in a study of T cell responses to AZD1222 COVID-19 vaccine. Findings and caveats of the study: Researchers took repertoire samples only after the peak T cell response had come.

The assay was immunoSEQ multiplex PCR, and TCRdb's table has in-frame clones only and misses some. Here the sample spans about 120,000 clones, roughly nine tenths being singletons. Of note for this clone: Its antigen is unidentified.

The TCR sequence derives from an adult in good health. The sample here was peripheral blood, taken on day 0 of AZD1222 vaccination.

The CDR3 DNA follows: TGCGCCAGCAGCCAGGGACTAGCGGGAGTCCACAATGAGCAGTTCTTC. This sequence encodes CASSQGLAGVHNEQFF. This chain joins TRBV4-3 and TRBJ2-1; 14 bases match TRBD2. Germline loops: CDR1 LGHNA, CDR2 YSLEER. The CDR3 totals 16 residues. V lost 3 bases and J lost 5; bases outside the gene matches: 3.